This paragraph reports one T cell receptor beta chain. Its antigen remains unidentified. Germline V gives CDR1 SNHLY, CDR2 FYNNEI. The V end was cut by 4 bases, the J end by 3 bases, with 12 bases between. The CDR3 totals 15 residues. This sample is drawn from a study of cytomegalovirus exposure and HLA in healthy donors. Whole-study findings and limits: In vitro checks showed that a few CMV-associated chains really do target CMV antigens. It was reportedly the case that the classifier diagnosed cytomegalovirus status with high specificity and sensitivity.

Clones were read by immunoSEQ multiplex PCR, and TCRdb kept only the in-frame ones, dropping some. The data contain around 66,000 clones, around 97% of them singletons. This TCR derives from a woman aged 18-30 years in good health and CMV-seropositive. Material for sequencing was PBMCs. This chain connects TRBV2 to TRBJ1-4, with D uncertain. Here the CDR3 DNA reads TGTGCCAGCAGTGTTGGGCTTACTGCTAATGAAAAACTGTTTTTT. It encodes CASSVGLTANEKLFF.